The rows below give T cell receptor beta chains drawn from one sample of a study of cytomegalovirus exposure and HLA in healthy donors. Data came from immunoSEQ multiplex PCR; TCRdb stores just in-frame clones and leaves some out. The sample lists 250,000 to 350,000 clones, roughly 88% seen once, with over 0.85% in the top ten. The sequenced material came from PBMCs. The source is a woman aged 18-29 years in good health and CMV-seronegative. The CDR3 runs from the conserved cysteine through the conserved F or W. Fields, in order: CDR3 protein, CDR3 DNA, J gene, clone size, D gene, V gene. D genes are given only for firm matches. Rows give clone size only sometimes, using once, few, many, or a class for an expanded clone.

CDR3aa: CAITEVAGVGNEQFF
CDR3nt: TGTGCCATCACGGAAGTAGCGGGAGTTGGGAATGAGCAGTTCTTC
j_gene: TRBJ2-1
abundance: .
d_gene: TRBD2
v_gene: TRBV10-3

CDR3aa: CASSLDIKNTEAFF
CDR3nt: TGTGCCAGCAGCTTAGATATTAAGAACACTGAAGCTTTCTTT
j_gene: TRBJ1-1
abundance: once
d_gene: .
v_gene: TRBV11-3

CDR3aa: CASSDMTSGSSDEQFF
CDR3nt: TGTGCCAGCAGCGATATGACTAGCGGGAGCTCAGATGAGCAGTTCTTC
j_gene: TRBJ2-1
abundance: once
d_gene: TRBD2
v_gene: TRBV9

CDR3aa: CASSGSSGSLNTEAFF
CDR3nt: TGTGCCAGCAGCGGCAGCTCAGGGTCTTTGAACACTGAAGCTTTCTTT
j_gene: TRBJ1-1
abundance: .
d_gene: .
v_gene: TRBV28

CDR3aa: CASSVQGGTSETQYF
CDR3nt: TGCGCCAGCAGCGTTCAGGGGGGAACGAGCGAGACCCAGTACTTC
j_gene: TRBJ2-5
abundance: .
d_gene: .
v_gene: TRBV5-1

CDR3aa: CASRRAGGSSYEQYF
CDR3nt: TGTGCCAGCCGCCGGGCGGGAGGGAGCTCCTACGAGCAGTACTTC
j_gene: TRBJ2-7
abundance: .
d_gene: TRBD2
v_gene: TRBV28

CDR3aa: CASSTSIERGYTF
CDR3nt: TGTGCCAGCAGCACCTCAATTGAGAGGGGCTACACCTTC
j_gene: TRBJ1-2
abundance: .
d_gene: .
v_gene: TRBV7-9

CDR3aa: CASSAYNEQFF
CDR3nt: TGTGCCAGCAGCGCGTACAATGAGCAGTTCTTC
j_gene: TRBJ2-1
abundance: .
d_gene: .
v_gene: TRBV5-4

CDR3aa: CASSATRTSGTPAQYF
CDR3nt: TGTGCCAGCAGCGCCACGCGGACTAGCGGGACCCCAGCGCAGTATTTT
j_gene: TRBJ2-3
abundance: .
d_gene: TRBD2
v_gene: TRBV7-6

CDR3aa: CASTEGGVGTEAFF
CDR3nt: TGTGCCAGCACCGAAGGAGGAGTAGGCACTGAAGCTTTCTTT
j_gene: TRBJ1-1
abundance: .
d_gene: .
v_gene: TRBV7-9

CDR3aa: CASSYGTSGRYQETQYF
CDR3nt: TGTGCCAGCAGCTACGGAACTAGCGGGAGGTACCAAGAGACCCAGTACTTC
j_gene: TRBJ2-5
abundance: .
d_gene: TRBD2
v_gene: TRBV11-2

CDR3aa: CASGLLSGDTDTQYF
CDR3nt: TGTGCTAGTGGTTTGCTCAGCGGGGACACAGATACGCAGTATTTT
j_gene: TRBJ2-3
abundance: .
d_gene: TRBD2
v_gene: TRBV12-5

CDR3aa: CASSFPRTGTDTQYF
CDR3nt: TGTGCCAGCAGTTTTCCTAGGACAGGGACAGATACGCAGTATTTT
j_gene: TRBJ2-3
abundance: .
d_gene: TRBD1
v_gene: TRBV27

CDR3aa: CASSLGLGTPYEQYF
CDR3nt: TGTGCCAGCAGCTTAGGTTTGGGGACTCCCTACGAGCAGTACTTC
j_gene: TRBJ2-7
abundance: once
d_gene: .
v_gene: TRBV7-6

CDR3aa: CASSPVGGYNQPQHF
CDR3nt: TGTGCCAGCAGTCCCGTGGGGGGGTACAATCAGCCCCAGCATTTT
j_gene: TRBJ1-5
abundance: once
d_gene: .
v_gene: TRBV6-5

CDR3aa: CAKAGVTGELFF
CDR3nt: TGTGCCAAAGCGGGAGTCACCGGGGAGCTGTTTTTT
j_gene: TRBJ2-2
abundance: .
d_gene: TRBD2
v_gene: TRBV2

CDR3aa: CASSSPRLTNYEQYF
CDR3nt: TGTGCCAGCAGCTCCCCCCGGCTAACTAACTACGAGCAGTACTTC
j_gene: TRBJ2-7
abundance: .
d_gene: .
v_gene: TRBV7-9

CDR3aa: CASSQDLGSGANVLTF
CDR3nt: TGTGCCAGCAGCCAAGATCTCGGGAGTGGGGCCAACGTCCTGACTTTC
j_gene: TRBJ2-6
abundance: .
d_gene: .
v_gene: TRBV4-2

CDR3aa: CVTQGNGNTIYF
CDR3nt: TGTGTCACACAGGGAAACGGAAACACCATATATTTT
j_gene: TRBJ1-3
abundance: .
d_gene: .
v_gene: TRBV6-1

CDR3aa: CASSYSISAGGVEQYF
CDR3nt: TGTGCCAGCAGTTACTCGATTTCTGCAGGGGGAGTCGAGCAGTACTTC
j_gene: TRBJ2-7
abundance: .
d_gene: TRBD1
v_gene: TRBV6-5

CDR3aa: CASRSAGQGSDTQYF
CDR3nt: TGCGCCAGCAGATCTGCGGGACAGGGTTCAGATACGCAGTATTTT
j_gene: TRBJ2-3
abundance: .
d_gene: TRBD1
v_gene: TRBV5-1

CDR3aa: CASSVQGNTEAFF
CDR3nt: TGTGCCAGCAGCGTCCAGGGGAACACTGAAGCTTTCTTT
j_gene: TRBJ1-1
abundance: .
d_gene: .
v_gene: TRBV9

CDR3aa: CASSFGQPGAEQFF
CDR3nt: TGCGCCAGCAGCTTTGGTCAGCCTGGGGCTGAGCAGTTCTTC
j_gene: TRBJ2-1
abundance: .
d_gene: .
v_gene: TRBV5-1

CDR3aa: CASSLGIGVPNEQFF
CDR3nt: TGCGCCAGCAGCCTCGGTATAGGGGTGCCCAATGAGCAGTTCTTC
j_gene: TRBJ2-1
abundance: .
d_gene: .
v_gene: TRBV5-1

CDR3aa: CATSGQDTQYF
CDR3nt: TGTGCCACCAGTGGCCAAGATACGCAGTATTTT
j_gene: TRBJ2-3
abundance: .
d_gene: .
v_gene: TRBV15

CDR3aa: CASSAGSKISYEQYF
CDR3nt: TGTGCCAGCAGCGCGGGATCTAAAATTAGCTACGAGCAGTACTTC
j_gene: TRBJ2-7
abundance: once
d_gene: .
v_gene: TRBV28

CDR3aa: CASSEFPTSGSWDEQFF
CDR3nt: TGTGCCAGCAGCGAATTCCCGACTAGCGGGAGTTGGGATGAGCAGTTCTTC
j_gene: TRBJ2-1
abundance: .
d_gene: TRBD2
v_gene: TRBV9

CDR3aa: CAWKHRDWAYNEQFF
CDR3nt: TGTGCCTGGAAACACCGGGACTGGGCCTACAATGAGCAGTTCTTC
j_gene: TRBJ2-1
abundance: .
d_gene: .
v_gene: TRBV30

CDR3aa: CASSVGGRDSGNTIYF
CDR3nt: TGTGCCAGCAGCGTAGGGGGCAGGGACTCTGGAAACACCATATATTTT
j_gene: TRBJ1-3
abundance: .
d_gene: .
v_gene: TRBV9

CDR3aa: CASSLAWGGYTGELFF
CDR3nt: TGCGCCAGCAGCTTGGCCTGGGGCGGATACACCGGGGAGCTGTTTTTT
j_gene: TRBJ2-2
abundance: .
d_gene: .
v_gene: TRBV5-1

CDR3aa: CASSDQGAGEQYF
CDR3nt: TGTGCCAGCAGTGACCAGGGGGCGGGTGAGCAGTACTTC
j_gene: TRBJ2-7
abundance: .
d_gene: TRBD1
v_gene: TRBV2

CDR3aa: CASSLRGHTGELFF
CDR3nt: TGTGCCAGCAGCCTCAGGGGGCACACCGGGGAGCTGTTTTTT
j_gene: TRBJ2-2
abundance: .
d_gene: TRBD1
v_gene: TRBV6-1

CDR3aa: CASRQGTSPTGELFF
CDR3nt: TGCGCCAGCAGACAAGGGACTAGCCCCACCGGGGAGCTGTTTTTT
j_gene: TRBJ2-2
abundance: .
d_gene: TRBD2
v_gene: TRBV10-2

CDR3aa: CASSYRTSGYEQYF
CDR3nt: TGTGCCAGCAGTTACCGGACTAGCGGCTACGAGCAGTACTTC
j_gene: TRBJ2-7
abundance: .
d_gene: TRBD2
v_gene: TRBV28

CDR3aa: CASSDHPTGFEQPQHF
CDR3nt: TGTGCCAGCAGTGATCACCCGACAGGGTTCGAACAGCCCCAGCATTTT
j_gene: TRBJ1-5
abundance: .
d_gene: TRBD1
v_gene: TRBV2

CDR3aa: CASKLNNSPLHF
CDR3nt: TGTGCCAGCAAGCTAAATAATTCACCCCTCCACTTT
j_gene: TRBJ1-6
abundance: .
d_gene: .
v_gene: TRBV13

CDR3aa: CASSPYRDYTGELFF
CDR3nt: TGTGCCAGCTCACCATACAGGGATTACACCGGGGAGCTGTTTTTT
j_gene: TRBJ2-2
abundance: .
d_gene: .
v_gene: TRBV18

CDR3aa: CASSQGARETQYF
CDR3nt: TGCGCCAGCAGCCAAGGTGCGAGAGAGACCCAGTACTTC
j_gene: TRBJ2-5
abundance: .
d_gene: .
v_gene: TRBV4-3

CDR3aa: CASSEYAGEAFF
CDR3nt: TGTGCCAGCAGTGAATATGCAGGAGAAGCTTTCTTT
j_gene: TRBJ1-1
abundance: .
d_gene: .
v_gene: TRBV25-1

CDR3aa: CASSDGSGSFDEQYF
CDR3nt: TGCGCCAGCAGTGATGGTAGCGGGAGTTTTGACGAGCAGTACTTC
j_gene: TRBJ2-7
abundance: .
d_gene: TRBD2
v_gene: TRBV10-1